This is a list of T cell receptor beta chains from one sample in a study of TIL therapy for anti-PD-1-resistant metastatic lung cancer. Measured with immunoSEQ multiplex PCR; TCRdb has only the in-frame clones, and not every one. Counted here are approximately 60,000 clones, approximately 80% occurring once; the ten biggest clones make up under 3%. The starting material was blood, obtained at baseline. These TCRs come from a person aged 25-79 years with non-small cell lung cancer. CDR3s include the opening cysteine and the closing phenylalanine or tryptophan. A D gene is named only where the DNA matches it firmly.

TRBD1	14	TRBV30	TRBJ2-1	CAWSSNRGAYEQFF
TRBD2	14	TRBV30	TRBJ2-5	CAWTRGSVEETQYF
-	20	TRBV11-3	TRBJ1-6	CASSYPNPGLMFSYNSPLHF
-	13	TRBV5-6	TRBJ2-1	CASSPRLDNEQFF
-	16	TRBV6-5	TRBJ2-2	CASSYSIGRGAGELFF
-	14	TRBV10-1	TRBJ1-1	CASSEAGANTEAFF
-	15	TRBV4-3	TRBJ2-1	CASSRMRVSYNEQFF
-	16	TRBV7-2	TRBJ2-5	CASSLAGPRAQETQYF
TRBD1	15	TRBV5-8	TRBJ2-5	CASSLGGTGAETQYF
-	13	TRBV7-2	TRBJ1-2	CASSQQGLGGYTF
-	14	TRBV18	TRBJ1-1	CASSPPGQYTEAFF
-	13	TRBV10-3	TRBJ1-1	CAIAVLTNTEAFF
-	16	TRBV11-2	TRBJ2-5	CASSFTAGAPSETQYF
-	15	TRBV18	TRBJ2-2	CASSPTLANTGELFF
-	15	TRBV11-2	TRBJ1-3	CASSLGLGNGNTIYF
TRBD2	14	TRBV28	TRBJ2-1	CASALNPGGREQFF
-	17	TRBV7-2	TRBJ2-3	CASSLGGAGYSADTQYF